The 18 T cell receptor beta chains below all came from one sample that was sequenced in a study of radiation and T cells in renal cell carcinoma. Assay: immunoSEQ multiplex PCR; the TCRdb copy retains only in-frame clones and omits some. The data contain about 160,000 clones, about 87% of them singletons. Indicated time point: baseline pretreatment blood. Treatment in this sample: 15 Gy SBRT to primary tumor, nephrectomy 4 weeks later. Material: blood, obtained from a patient whose treatment included radiotherapy and nephrectomy. The receptors derive from a woman between 70 and 85 years old with renal cell carcinoma.

The sample holds a few counts of this clone. The chain employs TRBV6-1 and TRBJ1-2, with 7 bases identical to TRBD1. The CDR3 covers 13 residues. Trimming cost V 7 bases and J 6 bases; bases outside gene matches: 8. Germline V gives CDR1 MNHNS, CDR2 SASEGT. CDR3: CASTDRVSNGYTF. Written as DNA, the CDR3 is TGTGCCAGCACCGACAGGGTTAGTAATGGCTACACCTTC.

This clone has a single count. This sequence joins TRBV5-1 and TRBJ2-1, with TRBD1 identical over 7 bases. Germline trimming cut 6 bases from V and 4 bases from J; bases unmatched to any gene: 4. The CDR3 is 13 residues long. Per the germline V gene, CDR1 is SGHRS and CDR2 is YFSETQ. In DNA, the CDR3 is TGCGCCAGCACCCTGACAGGGTACAATGAGCAGTTCTTC. Translated: CASTLTGYNEQFF.

The chain's CDR3 is CASSVKGMNTEAFF. The CDR3 DNA reads as TGTGCCAGCAGCGTAAAAGGGATGAACACTGAAGCTTTCTTT. The chain carries TRBV9 and TRBJ1-1, with no clear D. Per germline, CDR1 SGDLS and CDR2 YYNGEE. Deletions cut 1 base from V and 0 bases from J, with 7 bases between. The CDR3 has 14 amino acids.

The chain links TRBV30 to TRBJ1-6; the D gene is possibly TRBD1 (6 bases). Trimming stripped 4 bases from V and 10 bases from J, with 17 bases between. Germline V gene sequence: CDR1 GTSNPN, CDR2 SVGIG (reference sequence). The CDR3 contains 14 residues. The CDR3 sequence: CAWNPGHKDSPLHF. In DNA form, the CDR3 reads TGTGCCTGGAACCCGGGACATAAGGACTCACCCCTCCACTTT.

This sequence joins TRBV28 and TRBJ1-1; 8 positions match TRBD1. Germline V gene lookup returns CDR1 MDHEN and CDR2 SYDVKM. Germline trimming cut 6 bases from V and 3 bases from J; bases unmatched to any gene: 9. CDR3 length equals 15 residues. DNA of the CDR3: TGTGCCAGCAGCCCAACGACAGGGGTTTACACTGAAGCTTTCTTT. As protein: CASSPTTGVYTEAFF.

CDR3 sequence (DNA): TGTGCCAGCAGTGATTTCAGGGGAGTCTCCTACGAGCAGTACTTC. Its translation is CASSDFRGVSYEQYF. The chain is built from TRBV2 and TRBJ2-7, with D maybe TRBD1 (6 bases). This CDR3 contains 15 residues. Germline lookup yields CDR1 SNHLY and CDR2 FYNNEI. V lost 3 bases to trimming and J lost 0 bases, with 12 bases between them.

The chain joins TRBV6-5 to TRBJ2-7; 8 bases align to TRBD1. The V gene's germline CDR1 is MNHEY and CDR2 SVGAGI. V lost 6 bases, J lost 1 base, and 5 bases stayed unmatched. The CDR3 runs 14 residues. CDR3 amino acids: CASSRQGPSYEQYF. The CDR3 DNA reads as TGTGCCAGCAGCCGACAGGGGCCTTCCTACGAGCAGTACTTC.

The gene calls are TRBV30 and TRBJ2-3, with 8 bases identical to TRBD2. V trimming: 5 bases; J trimming: 14 bases; junction bases outside the gene matches: 6. Germline V gene sequence: CDR1 GTSNPN, CDR2 SVGIG (reference sequence). The CDR3 runs 10 residues. The CDR3 loop is CAWGSGGAYF. As DNA, the CDR3 is TGTGCCTGGGGAAGCGGGGGTGCGTATTTT.

This chain links TRBV7-9 with TRBJ1-1; maybe TRBD1 (5 bases). Germline CDR1 and CDR2: SEHNR and FQNEAQ (reference sequence). Deletions cut 4 bases from V and 8 bases from J, with 11 bases between. The CDR3 has 12 residues. The CDR3 spells CASSSTATEAFF. CDR3 nucleotide sequence: TGTGCCAGCAGCTCGACAGCCACCGAAGCTTTCTTT.

The rearrangement joins TRBV5-4 to TRBJ2-1; 11 nucleotides match TRBD2. Per the germline V gene, CDR1 is SGHNT and CDR2 is YYREEE (reference sequence). The V segment lost 0 bases and the J segment 6 bases; nucleotides outside the gene matches: 5. The length of the CDR3 is 16 residues. The CDR3: CASSLDSGGAGNEQFF. The CDR3 region has the DNA TGTGCCAGCAGCTTGGATAGCGGGGGGGCAGGCAATGAGCAGTTCTTC. Variable domain in full (rest from reference TRBV5-4 and TRBJ2-1): ETGVTQSPTHLIKTRGQQVTLRCSSQSGHNTVSWYQQALGQGPQFIFQYYREEENGRGNFPPRFSGLQFPNYSSELNVNALELDDSALYLCASSLDSGGAGNEQFFGPGTRLTVL.

This clone is a singleton in its sample. The rearrangement uses TRBV5-6 and TRBJ2-1; 8 nucleotides agree with TRBD1. The CDR3 extends over 15 amino acids. J was trimmed by 1 base and V by 4 bases; bases with no gene match: 4. Germline V gene sequence: CDR1 SGHDT, CDR2 YYEEEE. The CDR3 region has the DNA TGTGCCAGCAGCGCACGGACAGGGTCCTACAATGAGCAGTTCTTC. Protein: CASSARTGSYNEQFF.

V usage is TRBV28 and J usage is TRBJ2-5; D unclear. Between the trimmed V and J ends, which lost 6 bases and 0 bases, there was a span of 8 bases. CDR3 length: 13 residues. Germline V gene sequence: CDR1 MDHEN, CDR2 SYDVKM. Written as DNA, the CDR3 is TGTGCCAGCAGCGAACGGTACCAAGAGACCCAGTACTTC. Residues: CASSERYQETQYF.

CDR3 amino acids: CASSLAWAGATYEQYF. In DNA, the CDR3 is TGTGCCAGCAGCTTGGCTTGGGCAGGGGCGACCTACGAGCAGTACTTC. V is TRBV5-8 and J is TRBJ2-7, with D maybe TRBD1 (6 bases). This CDR3 has 16 amino acids. With 0 bases removed from V and 2 bases from J, the gap between germline ends came to 15 bases. Germline CDR1 is SGHTS and CDR2 is YDEGEE.

Here the CDR3 reads CASSLQGALKTQYF. The CDR3 nucleotides are TGTGCCAGCAGCTTACAGGGGGCGTTGAAGACCCAGTACTTC. The rearrangement links TRBV7-2 to TRBJ2-5; 8 bases fit TRBD1. V lost 2 bases, J lost 6 bases, and 5 bases stayed unmatched. This CDR3 contains 14 residues. Germline CDR1 SGHTA, CDR2 FQGNSA.

This clone was seen a few times. This chain joins TRBV11-3 and TRBJ1-2; D gene unclear. This CDR3 is built from 13 residues. The V end was cut by 3 bases, the J end by 1 base, with 6 bases between. CDR1 is SGHNT, CDR2 YENEEA, per germline. CDR3 in DNA: TGTGCCAGCAGCTTGGAAAGTAACTATGGCTACACCTTC. Protein product: CASSLESNYGYTF. Together with reference TRBV11-3 and TRBJ1-2, the CDR3 gives the full variable domain: EAGVVQSPRYKIIEKKQPVAFWCNPISGHNTLYWYLQNLGQGPELLIRYENEEAVDDSQLPKDRFSAERLKGVDSTLKIQPAELGDSAVYLCASSLESNYGYTFGSGTRLTVV.

This chain uses TRBV6-5 with TRBJ2-7; TRBD1 might be the D (6 bases). The germline V gene has CDR1 MNHEY and CDR2 SVGAGI. Trimming took off 0 bases at V and 0 bases at J, with 12 bases between the two ends. The CDR3 loop spans 16 amino acids. The CDR3 nucleotides are TGTGCCAGCAGTTACTCGCCAGGGGCTACCTCCTACGAGCAGTACTTC. The encoded protein is CASSYSPGATSYEQYF.

The chain is built from TRBV28 and TRBJ1-3; D possibly corresponds to TRBD1 (6 bases). CDR3 length: 15 amino acids. CDR1 MDHEN and CDR2 SYDVKM come from the germline V gene. The V gene lost 6 bases and the J gene lost 4 bases, with 16 bases spanning the gap. The CDR3 sequence is CASSTGPLRGNTIYF. As DNA, the CDR3 is TGTGCCAGCAGCACAGGGCCCTTAAGGGGAAACACCATATATTTT. The full variable domain, its missing parts supplied by reference TRBV28 and TRBJ1-3, is DVKVTQSSRYLVKRTGEKVFLECVQDMDHENMFWYRQDPGLGLRLIYFSYDVKMKEKGDIPEGYSVSREKKERFSLILESASTNQTSMYLCASSTGPLRGNTIYFGEGSWLTVV.

The rearrangement joins TRBV28 to TRBJ2-2; 9 bases are a match to TRBD1. This CDR3 spans 16 amino acids. Germline assignment: CDR1 MDHEN and CDR2 SYDVKM. J gave up 5 bases and V 5 bases, and 9 bases lay outside the gene matches. CDR3 sequence reads: CASSLGGQGRTGELFF. The CDR3 DNA reads as TGTGCCAGCAGTCTTGGGGGACAGGGCAGGACCGGGGAGCTGTTTTTT.